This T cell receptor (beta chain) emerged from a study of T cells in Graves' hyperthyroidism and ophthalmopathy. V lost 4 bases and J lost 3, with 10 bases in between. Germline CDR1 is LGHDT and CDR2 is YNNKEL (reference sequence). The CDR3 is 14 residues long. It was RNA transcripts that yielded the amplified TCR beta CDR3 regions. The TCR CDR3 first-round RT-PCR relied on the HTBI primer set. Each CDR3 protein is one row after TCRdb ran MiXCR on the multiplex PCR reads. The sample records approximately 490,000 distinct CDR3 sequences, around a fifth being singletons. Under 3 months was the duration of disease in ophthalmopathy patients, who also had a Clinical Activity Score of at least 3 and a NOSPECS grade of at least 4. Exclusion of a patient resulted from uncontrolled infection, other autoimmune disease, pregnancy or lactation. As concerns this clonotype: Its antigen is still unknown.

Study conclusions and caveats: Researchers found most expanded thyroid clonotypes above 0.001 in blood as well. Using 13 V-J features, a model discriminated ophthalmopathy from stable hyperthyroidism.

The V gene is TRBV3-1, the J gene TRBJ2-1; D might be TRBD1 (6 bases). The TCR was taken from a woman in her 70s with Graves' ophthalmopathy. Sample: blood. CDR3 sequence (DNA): TGTGCCAGCAGCCGAGGACAGTTCTACAATGAGCAGTTCTTC. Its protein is CASSRGQFYNEQFF.